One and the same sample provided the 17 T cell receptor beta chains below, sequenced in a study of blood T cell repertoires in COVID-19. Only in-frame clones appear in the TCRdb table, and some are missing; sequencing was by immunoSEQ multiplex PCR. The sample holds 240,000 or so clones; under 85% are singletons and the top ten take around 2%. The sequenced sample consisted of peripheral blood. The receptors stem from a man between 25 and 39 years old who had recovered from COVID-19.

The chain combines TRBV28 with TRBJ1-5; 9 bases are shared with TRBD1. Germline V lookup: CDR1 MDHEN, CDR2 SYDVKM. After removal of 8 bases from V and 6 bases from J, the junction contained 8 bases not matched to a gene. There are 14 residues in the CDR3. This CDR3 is CASGTGGAGQPQHF. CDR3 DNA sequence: TGTGCCAGCGGAACAGGGGGCGCGGGTCAGCCCCAGCATTTT.

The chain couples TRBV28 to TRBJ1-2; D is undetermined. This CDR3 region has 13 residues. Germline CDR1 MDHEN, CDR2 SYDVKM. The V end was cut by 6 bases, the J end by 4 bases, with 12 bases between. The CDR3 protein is CASRPGLSYGYTF. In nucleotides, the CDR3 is TGTGCCAGCAGGCCGGGTTTAAGCTATGGCTACACCTTC.

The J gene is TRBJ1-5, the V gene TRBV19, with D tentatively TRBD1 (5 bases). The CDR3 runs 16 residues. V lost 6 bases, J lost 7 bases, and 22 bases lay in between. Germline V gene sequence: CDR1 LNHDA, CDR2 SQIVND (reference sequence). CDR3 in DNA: TGTGCCAGTAGCCCGCGGGGCCTTGGTAGGGGACAGCCCCAGCATTTT. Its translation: CASSPRGLGRGQPQHF.

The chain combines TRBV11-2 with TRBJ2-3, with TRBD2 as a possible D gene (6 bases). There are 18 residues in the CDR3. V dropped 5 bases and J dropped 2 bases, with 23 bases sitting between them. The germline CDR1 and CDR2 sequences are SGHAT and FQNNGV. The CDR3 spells CASSPRPTGLRVTDTQYF. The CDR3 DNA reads TGTGCCAGCAGCCCCCGACCGACGGGACTTAGGGTCACAGATACGCAGTATTTT.

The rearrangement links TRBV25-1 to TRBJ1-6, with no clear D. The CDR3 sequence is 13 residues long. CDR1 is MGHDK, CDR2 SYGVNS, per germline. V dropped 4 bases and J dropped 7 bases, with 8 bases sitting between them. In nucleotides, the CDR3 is TGTGCCAGCAGTGCCCCCGGGAATTCACCCCTCCACTTT. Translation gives CASSAPGNSPLHF. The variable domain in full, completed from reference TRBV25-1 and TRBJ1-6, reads EADIYQTPRYLVIGTGKKITLECSQTMGHDKMYWYQQDPGMELHLIHYSYGVNSTEKGDLSSESTVSRIRTEHFPLTLESARPSHTSQYLCASSAPGNSPLHFGNGTRLTVT.

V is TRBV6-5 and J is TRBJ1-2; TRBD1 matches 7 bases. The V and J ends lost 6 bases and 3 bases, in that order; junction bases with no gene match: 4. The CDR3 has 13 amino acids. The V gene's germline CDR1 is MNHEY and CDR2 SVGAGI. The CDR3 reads CASSLGQYYGYTF. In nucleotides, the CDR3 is TGTGCCAGCAGCCTGGGACAGTACTATGGCTACACCTTC.

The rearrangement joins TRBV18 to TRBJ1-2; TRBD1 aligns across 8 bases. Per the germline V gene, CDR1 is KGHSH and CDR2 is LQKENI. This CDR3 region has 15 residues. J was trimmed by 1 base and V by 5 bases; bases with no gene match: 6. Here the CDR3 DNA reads TGTGCCAGCTCATCGACAGGGGAGTATAACTATGGCTACACCTTC. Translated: CASSSTGEYNYGYTF.

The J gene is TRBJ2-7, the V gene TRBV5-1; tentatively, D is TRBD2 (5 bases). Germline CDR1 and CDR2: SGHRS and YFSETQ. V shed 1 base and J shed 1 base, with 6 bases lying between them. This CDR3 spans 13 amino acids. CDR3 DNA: TGCGCCAGCAGCTTGCGGGGATCCTACGAGCAGTACTTC. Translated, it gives CASSLRGSYEQYF.

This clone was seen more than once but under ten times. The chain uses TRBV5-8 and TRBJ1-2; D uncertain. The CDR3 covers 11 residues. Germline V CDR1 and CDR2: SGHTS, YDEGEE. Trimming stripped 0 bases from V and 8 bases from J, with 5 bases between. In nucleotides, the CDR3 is TGTGCCAGCAGCTTGGTTTCGGGCTACACCTTC. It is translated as CASSLVSGYTF.

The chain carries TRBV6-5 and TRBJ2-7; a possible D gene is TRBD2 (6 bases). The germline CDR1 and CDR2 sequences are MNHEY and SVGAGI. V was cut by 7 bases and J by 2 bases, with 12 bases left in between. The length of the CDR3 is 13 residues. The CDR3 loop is CASIGGYPYEQYV. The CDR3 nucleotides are TGTGCCAGCATTGGAGGGTACCCCTACGAGCAGTACGTC.

The DNA for the CDR3 is TGTGCCAGCTCACCAAGGACAGGGGTAGGGGAGACCCAGTACTTC. It encodes CASSPRTGVGETQYF. V usage is TRBV18 and J usage is TRBJ2-5, with 9 bases aligning to TRBD1. In germline, CDR1 is KGHSH, CDR2 LQKENI. The CDR3 length is 15 residues. With V trimmed by 2 bases and J by 5 bases, 6 bases remained unmatched. Using reference TRBV18 and TRBJ2-5 for the parts outside the CDR3, the full variable domain is NAGVMQNPRHLVRRRGQEARLRCSPMKGHSHVYWYRQLPEEGLKFMVYLQKENIIDESGMPKERFSAEFPKEGPSILRIQQVVRGDSAAYFCASSPRTGVGETQYFGPGTRLLVL.

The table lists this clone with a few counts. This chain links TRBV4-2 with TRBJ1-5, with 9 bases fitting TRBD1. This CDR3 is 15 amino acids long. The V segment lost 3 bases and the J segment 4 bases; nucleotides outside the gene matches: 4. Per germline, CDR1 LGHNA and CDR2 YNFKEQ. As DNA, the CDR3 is TGTGCCAGCAGCCAGCTGACAGGGGGAAATCAGCCCCAGCATTTT. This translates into CASSQLTGGNQPQHF.

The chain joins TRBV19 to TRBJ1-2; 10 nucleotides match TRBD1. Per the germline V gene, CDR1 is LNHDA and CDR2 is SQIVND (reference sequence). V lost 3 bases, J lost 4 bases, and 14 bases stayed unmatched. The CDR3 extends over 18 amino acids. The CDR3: CASSITPRTGGKSYGYTF. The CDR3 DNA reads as TGTGCCAGTAGTATCACACCGAGGACAGGGGGGAAAAGCTATGGCTACACCTTC.

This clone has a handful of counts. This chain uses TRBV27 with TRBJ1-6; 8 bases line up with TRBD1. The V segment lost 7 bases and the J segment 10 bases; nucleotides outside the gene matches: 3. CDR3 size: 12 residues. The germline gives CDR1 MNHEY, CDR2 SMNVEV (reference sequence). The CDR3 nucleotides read TGTGCCAGCAAAACAGGGGGATCACCCCTCCACTTT. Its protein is CASKTGGSPLHF.

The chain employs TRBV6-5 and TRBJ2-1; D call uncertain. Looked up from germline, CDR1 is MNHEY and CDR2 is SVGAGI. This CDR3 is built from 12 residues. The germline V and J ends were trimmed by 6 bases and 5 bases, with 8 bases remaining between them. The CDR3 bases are TGTGCCAGCAGATACGTCGACAATGAGCAGTTCTTC. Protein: CASRYVDNEQFF.

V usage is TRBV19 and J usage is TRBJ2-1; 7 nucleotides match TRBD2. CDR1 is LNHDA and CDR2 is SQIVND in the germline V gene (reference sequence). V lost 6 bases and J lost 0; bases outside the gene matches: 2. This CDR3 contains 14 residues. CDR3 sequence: CASSRGDSYNEQFF. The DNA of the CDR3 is TGTGCCAGTAGCCGGGGGGACTCCTACAATGAGCAGTTCTTC. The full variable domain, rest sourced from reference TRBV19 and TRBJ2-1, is DGGITQSPKYLFRKEGQNVTLSCEQNLNHDAMYWYRQDPGQGLRLIYYSQIVNDFQKGDIAEGYSVSREKKESFPLTVTSAQKNPTAFYLCASSRGDSYNEQFFGPGTRLTVL.

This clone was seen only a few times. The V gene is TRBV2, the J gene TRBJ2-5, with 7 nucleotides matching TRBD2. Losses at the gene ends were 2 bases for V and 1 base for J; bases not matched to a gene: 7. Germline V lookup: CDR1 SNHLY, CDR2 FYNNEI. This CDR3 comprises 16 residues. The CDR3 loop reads CASSEMVLATQETQYF. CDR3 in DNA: TGTGCCAGCAGTGAAATGGTACTAGCGACCCAAGAGACCCAGTACTTC.